This TCR beta chain was documented in a study of radiation and T cells in renal cell carcinoma. From germline, CDR1 is MGHDK and CDR2 SYGVNS. V shed 1 base and J shed 5 bases, with 11 bases lying between them. This CDR3 is built from 14 residues. The sample's time point: blood 4 weeks post-SBRT, at nephrectomy. Treatment noted: 15 Gy SBRT to primary tumor, nephrectomy 4 weeks later. Nephrectomy followed 15 Gy stereotactic body radiation by 4 weeks. Serial blood draws occurred at baseline and 2 and 4 weeks post-SBRT. Libraries were prepared by immunoSEQ multiplex PCR; TCRdb keeps only in-frame clonotypes and omits some of them. In the table there are about 64,000 clones, around three quarters of which are singletons.

The V call is TRBV25-1, the J call TRBJ2-5; D gene ambiguous. Sequences were derived from blood, sampled from a patient whose treatment included radiotherapy and nephrectomy. This receptor was taken from a man between 60 and 70 years old with renal cell carcinoma. In nucleotides, the CDR3 is TGTGCCAGCAGTGAATGGAATCCGATTGAGACCCAGTACTTC. Its translation: CASSEWNPIETQYF.